This is a list of T cell receptor beta chains from one sample in a study of T cell repertoires in cytomegalovirus infection. TCRdb re-called the reads through MiXCR, storing one row per CDR3 protein. This sample carries 250,000 to 300,000 distinct CDR3 sequences, around 20% of them seen once, and the ten largest clones take approximately 20%. Antigens of these TCRs are unknown. The source was cultured PBMCs, collected from culture after CMV antigen stimulation. These receptors were collected from a human donor in good health (CMV status not recorded). Some clones in this sample may be carry-over from other donors' samples. The CDR3 runs from the conserved cysteine through the conserved F or W. A D gene is named only where the DNA matches it firmly. Not every row has a clone size; where given, it reads once, few, many or a size class.

J,size,D,V,CDR3,DNA
TRBJ2-2,few,TRBD2,TRBV7-2,CASSYGRPGTGELFF,TGTGCCAGCAGCTACGGGAGGCCGGGCACCGGGGAGCTGTTTTTT
TRBJ2-1,-,TRBD1,TRBV12-3/TRBV12-4,CASSTGTGDNEQFF,TGTGCCAGCAGTACCGGGACAGGGGACAATGAGCAGTTCTTC
TRBJ1-5,-,-,TRBV7-8,CASSLVGGTRVNQPQHF,TGTGCCAGCAGCTTAGTAGGTGGGACAAGGGTCAATCAGCCCCAGCATTTT
TRBJ2-3,-,TRBD2,TRBV7-9,CASSPGLAQSTDTQYF,TGTGCCAGCAGCCCCGGACTAGCGCAAAGCACAGATACGCAGTATTTT
TRBJ1-5,-,-,TRBV6-1,CASSEWYNQPQHF,TGTGCCAGCAGTGAATGGTACAATCAGCCCCAGCATTTT
TRBJ2-3,many,-,TRBV12-3/TRBV12-4,CASLKSGATDTQYF,TGTGCCAGCCTCAAATCAGGGGCCACAGATACGCAGTATTTT
TRBJ1-5,-,-,TRBV19,CASSMGRLRGWSNQPQHF,TGTGCCAGTAGTATGGGCCGGCTCCGGGGTTGGAGCAATCAGCCCCAGCATTTT
TRBJ2-1,many,TRBD2,TRBV7-8,CASTEAGVSYNEQFF,TGTGCCAGCACCGAGGCGGGAGTCAGTTACAATGAGCAGTTCTTC
TRBJ1-5,-,-,TRBV23-1,CARGIPGHTNQPQHF,TGCGCCAGAGGGATACCGGGACATACAAATCAGCCCCAGCATTTT
TRBJ1-2,many,-,TRBV28,CASSPPGPVGYTF,TGTGCCAGCAGTCCCCCAGGTCCCGTTGGCTACACCTTC
TRBJ2-5,-,TRBD2,TRBV5-5,CASSLKGREGAQETQYF,TGTGCCAGCAGCTTGAAGGGGCGGGAGGGGGCCCAAGAGACCCAGTACTTC
TRBJ2-5,few,TRBD2,TRBV4-2,CASSQEDGGSRGTQYF,TGTGCCAGCAGCCAAGAGGACGGGGGGTCAAGAGGGACCCAGTACTTC
TRBJ2-5,-,-,TRBV7-6,CASSHLRSGGTQYF,TGTGCCAGCAGCCACTTACGGAGTGGGGGGACCCAGTACTTC
TRBJ1-5,few,-,TRBV2,CASRESRTGVQPQHF,TGTGCCAGCAGGGAGAGTCGAACCGGCGTCCAGCCCCAGCATTTT
TRBJ1-1,-,-,TRBV18,CASSPAGEAEAFF,TGTGCCAGCTCACCGGCAGGGGAAGCTGAAGCTTTCTTT
TRBJ2-1,many,TRBD2,TRBV7-6,CASSLDSGVRNEQFF,TGTGCCAGCAGCTTAGACAGCGGGGTCAGGAATGAGCAGTTCTTC
TRBJ1-1,many,-,TRBV7-2,CASSLKGTEAFF,TGTGCCAGCAGCTTAAAGGGTACTGAAGCTTTCTTT
TRBJ2-1,few,-,TRBV27,CASNSRGANEQFF,TGTGCCAGCAACAGTCGGGGGGCGAATGAGCAGTTCTTC
TRBJ2-7,few,TRBD2,TRBV30,CAWTGTSGRALNEQYF,TGTGCCTGGACGGGGACTAGCGGGAGGGCCCTAAACGAGCAGTACTTC
TRBJ2-1,-,-,TRBV4-3,CASSPAAGTGEGEQFF,TGCGCCAGCAGCCCAGCGGCAGGAACCGGCGAAGGTGAGCAGTTCTTC
TRBJ2-2,-,-,TRBV9,CASSVEGRGTGELFF,TGTGCCAGCAGCGTAGAGGGTAGAGGGACCGGGGAGCTGTTTTTT
TRBJ2-3,many,-,TRBV7-8,CASSLFGSTDTQYF,TGTGCCAGCAGCTTATTTGGGAGCACAGATACGCAGTATTTT
TRBJ2-2,few,TRBD2,TRBV5-4,CASSFSIAGGHFGELFF,TGTGCCAGCAGCTTCTCAATAGCGGGAGGGCATTTCGGGGAGCTGTTTTTT
TRBJ2-2,few,-,TRBV19,CASSTQDFRAGELFF,TGTGCCAGTAGTACCCAGGATTTTAGGGCCGGGGAGCTGTTTTTT
TRBJ2-1,few,-,TRBV5-4,CASRRDSGEQFF,TGTGCCAGCAGAAGAGATAGTGGTGAGCAGTTCTTC
TRBJ2-5,-,-,TRBV6-2/TRBV6-3,CASSFRPLVQEGQYF,TGTGCCAGCAGTTTCCGACCTCTTGTCCAAGAGGGCCAGTACTTC
TRBJ1-5,-,TRBD1,TRBV11-2,CASSRGTGGNQPQHF,TGTGCCAGCAGCCGAGGGACAGGGGGCAATCAGCCCCAGCATTTT
TRBJ1-1,-,-,TRBV19,CASSIGTGSPEAFF,TGTGCCAGTAGTATAGGTACGGGGAGCCCTGAAGCTTTCTTT